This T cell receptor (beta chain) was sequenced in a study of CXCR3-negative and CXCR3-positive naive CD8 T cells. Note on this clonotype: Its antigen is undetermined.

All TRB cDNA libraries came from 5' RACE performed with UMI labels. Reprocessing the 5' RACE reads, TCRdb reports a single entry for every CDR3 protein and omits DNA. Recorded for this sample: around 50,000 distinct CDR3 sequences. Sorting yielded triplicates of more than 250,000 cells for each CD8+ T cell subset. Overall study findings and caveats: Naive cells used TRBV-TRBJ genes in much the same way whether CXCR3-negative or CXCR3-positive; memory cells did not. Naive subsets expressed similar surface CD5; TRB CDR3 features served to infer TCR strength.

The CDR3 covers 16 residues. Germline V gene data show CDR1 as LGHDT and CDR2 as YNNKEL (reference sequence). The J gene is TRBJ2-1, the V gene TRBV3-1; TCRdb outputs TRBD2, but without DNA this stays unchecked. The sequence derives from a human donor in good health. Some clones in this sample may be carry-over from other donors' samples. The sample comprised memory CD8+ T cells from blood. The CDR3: CASSQDGGTRFDEQFF.